This TCR beta chain was retrieved from a study of T cells in Graves' hyperthyroidism and ophthalmopathy. This clonotype appeared a few times. TCR beta CDR3 regions were amplified from RNA. The primer set for the first-round RT-PCR of the TCR CDR3 was HTBI. TCRdb analysed the multiplex PCR reads with MiXCR anew, one entry per CDR3 protein. The sample holds about 380,000 distinct CDR3 sequences; 15% to 20% are singletons and the top ten take over 35%. V was cut by 6 bases and J by 1 base, with 19 bases left in between. CDR1 and CDR2 from the germline V gene are MDHEN and SYDVKM. This CDR3 spans 17 amino acids.

The chain couples TRBV28 to TRBJ1-3; a possible D gene is TRBD1 (5 bases). The sequencing sample was made of blood. The TCR sequence derives from a man between 18 and 35 years old with Graves' ophthalmopathy. DNA of the CDR3: TGTGCCAGCAGCACGGGGACGGTCCTGGGGTCTGGAAACACCATATATTTT. Translated: CASSTGTVLGSGNTIYF.